The 2 T cell receptor beta chains reported below all come from one sample, sequenced in a study of blood T cells in healthy people across ages. Using a J-beta primer mix together with a sample-barcoded 5' primer, a second PCR was run for about 6 to 11 cycles. Each CDR3 protein is one row after TCRdb ran MiXCR on the 5' RACE reads. This repertoire shows 1.5 million to 2 million distinct CDR3 sequences, around 40% found once; its top ten account for roughly 23%. The sequencing sample was made of blood. The receptors stem from a human donor in good health.

This clonotype was seen a handful of times. This rearrangement joins TRBV29-1 to TRBJ1-2; 9 bases map to TRBD1. Germline V gene lookup returns CDR1 SQVTM and CDR2 ANQGSEA. With V trimmed by 7 bases and J by 7 bases, 7 bases remained unmatched. The CDR3 is 12 amino acids. For the CDR3, the DNA is TGCAGCGGGATTACAGGGGGCAGTGGCTACACCTTC. Amino acids: CSGITGGSGYTF.

V and J are TRBV5-1 and TRBJ2-1; D is uncertain. Germline CDR1 SGHRS, CDR2 YFSETQ. Trimming took 1 base from V and 7 from J, leaving 18 bases between them. CDR3 length: 16 residues. The chain's CDR3 is CASSLIGFTLGNEQFF. The CDR3 bases are TGCGCCAGCAGCTTGATCGGGTTCACTCTCGGTAATGAGCAGTTCTTC.